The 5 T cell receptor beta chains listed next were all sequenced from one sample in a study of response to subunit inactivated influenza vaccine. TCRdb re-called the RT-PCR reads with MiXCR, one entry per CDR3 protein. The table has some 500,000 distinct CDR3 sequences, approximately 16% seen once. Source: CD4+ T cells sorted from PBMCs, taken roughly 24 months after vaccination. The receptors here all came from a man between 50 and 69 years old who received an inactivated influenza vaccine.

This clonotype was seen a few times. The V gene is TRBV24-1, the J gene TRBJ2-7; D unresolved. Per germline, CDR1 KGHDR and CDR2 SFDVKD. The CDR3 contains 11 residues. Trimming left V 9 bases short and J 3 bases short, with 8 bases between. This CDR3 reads CATDELYEQYF. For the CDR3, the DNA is TGTGCCACCGACGAACTCTACGAGCAGTACTTC.

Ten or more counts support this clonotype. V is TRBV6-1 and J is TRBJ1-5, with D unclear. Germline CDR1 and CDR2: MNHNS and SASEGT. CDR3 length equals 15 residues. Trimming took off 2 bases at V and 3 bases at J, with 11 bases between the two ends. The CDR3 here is CASSENARINQPQHF. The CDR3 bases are TGTGCCAGCAGTGAAAATGCCAGAATCAATCAGCCCCAGCATTTT.

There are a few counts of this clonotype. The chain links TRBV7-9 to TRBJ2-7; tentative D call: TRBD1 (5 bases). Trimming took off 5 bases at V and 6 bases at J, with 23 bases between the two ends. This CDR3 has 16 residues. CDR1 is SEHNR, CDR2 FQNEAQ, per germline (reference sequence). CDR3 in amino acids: CASSPVRWQGQGEQYF. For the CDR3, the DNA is TGTGCCAGCAGCCCAGTACGCTGGCAGGGTCAGGGCGAGCAGTACTTC. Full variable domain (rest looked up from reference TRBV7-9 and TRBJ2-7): DTGVSQNPRHKITKRGQNVTFRCDPISEHNRLYWYRQTLGQGPEFLTYFQNEAQLEKSRLLSDRFSAERPKGSFSTLEIQRTEQGDSAMYLCASSPVRWQGQGEQYFGPGTRLTVT.

The CDR3 spells CASSFASGYQETQYF. CDR3 nucleotide sequence: TGCGCCAGCAGCTTCGCTAGCGGATACCAAGAGACCCAGTACTTC. The rearrangement joins TRBV5-1 to TRBJ2-5; 7 positions agree with TRBD2. The CDR3 runs 15 residues. The V gene's germline CDR1 is SGHRS and CDR2 YFSETQ. After removal of 2 bases from V and 0 bases from J, the junction contained 4 bases not matched to a gene.

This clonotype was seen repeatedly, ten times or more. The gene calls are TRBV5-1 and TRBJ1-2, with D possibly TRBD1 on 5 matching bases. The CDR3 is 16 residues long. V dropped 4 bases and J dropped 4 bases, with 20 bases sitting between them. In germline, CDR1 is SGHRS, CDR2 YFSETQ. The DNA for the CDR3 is TGCGCCAGCAGCCCCGAGACTGAGGGGCGGGTCTATGGCTACACCTTC. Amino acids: CASSPETEGRVYGYTF.